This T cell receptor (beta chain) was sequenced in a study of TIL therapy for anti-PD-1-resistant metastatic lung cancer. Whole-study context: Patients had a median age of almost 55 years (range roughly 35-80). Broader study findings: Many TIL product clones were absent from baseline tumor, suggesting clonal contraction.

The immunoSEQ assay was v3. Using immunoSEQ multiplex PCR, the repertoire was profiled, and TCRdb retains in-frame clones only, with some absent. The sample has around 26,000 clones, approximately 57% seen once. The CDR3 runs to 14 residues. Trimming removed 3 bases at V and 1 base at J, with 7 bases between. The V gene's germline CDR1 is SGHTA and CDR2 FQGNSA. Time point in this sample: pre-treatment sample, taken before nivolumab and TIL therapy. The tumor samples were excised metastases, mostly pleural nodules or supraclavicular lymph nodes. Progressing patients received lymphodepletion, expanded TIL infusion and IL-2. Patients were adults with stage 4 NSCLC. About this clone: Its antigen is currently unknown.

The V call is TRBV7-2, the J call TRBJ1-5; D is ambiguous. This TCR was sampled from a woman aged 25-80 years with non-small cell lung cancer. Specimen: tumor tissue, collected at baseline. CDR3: CASSFGRSNQPQHF. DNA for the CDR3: TGTGCCAGCAGCTTCGGTCGGAGCAATCAGCCCCAGCATTTT.